The T cell receptor (beta chain) described here comes from a study of blood T cell repertoires in COVID-19. The overall study: Some COVID-19 samples were acute and others convalescent; all came from the United States, Italy and Spain.

Per the original methods: Amplification from reference gene primers served as the basis for estimated nucleated cell counts. Assay: immunoSEQ multiplex PCR; the TCRdb copy retains only in-frame clones and omits some. D and trimming were read from the DNA, whereas the V and J calls and clone size are those reported in that table. The sample lists around 250,000 clones, 85% to 90% occurring once. The V segment lost 6 bases and the J segment 6 bases; nucleotides outside the gene matches: 6. CDR1 and CDR2 from the germline V gene are MDHEN and SYDVKM. The CDR3 runs to 14 residues. Source material: PBMCs or T cells enriched from blood (not recorded which). This chain joins TRBV28 and TRBJ1-4; 8 bases agree with TRBD1. The origin of this receptor is a man in his late teens or twenties who had recovered from COVID-19. CDR3: CASRMTGEHEKLFF. CDR3 DNA: TGTGCCAGCAGGATGACAGGGGAGCATGAAAAACTGTTTTTT.